The text below deals with one T cell receptor (beta chain). These data are taken from a study of blood T cell repertoires in COVID-19. The V and J ends lost 2 bases and 3 bases respectively, with 20 bases between them. This CDR3 is built from 18 residues. In germline, CDR1 is MDHEN, CDR2 SYDVKM. TCRdb keeps only in-frame clones here, not all; method: immunoSEQ multiplex PCR. This sample has about 210,000 clones, with over 75% found just once. The source is a man aged 25-45 years in a cohort exposed to, infected with or recovered from COVID-19 (not recorded which). Sequencing was carried out using PBMCs or T cells enriched from blood (not recorded which). The genes are TRBV28 and TRBJ1-5; weak D call: TRBD1 (6 bases). The CDR3 reads CASSLRVRGALPNQPQHF. In DNA, the CDR3 is TGTGCCAGCAGTTTACGGGTCCGGGGGGCCCTCCCCAATCAGCCCCAGCATTTT.